Listed below are T cell receptor beta chains from one sample, sequenced in a study of blood T cell repertoires in COVID-19. Measured with immunoSEQ multiplex PCR; TCRdb has only the in-frame clones, and not every one. The sample yields over 250,000 clones, around 90% seen once. The sequenced sample was PBMCs or T cells enriched from blood (not recorded which). The receptor set was obtained from a woman aged 60-75 years in a cohort exposed to, infected with or recovered from COVID-19 (not recorded which). CDR3s include the opening cysteine and the closing phenylalanine or tryptophan. The order of the fields is D gene, clone size, J gene, V gene, CDR3 DNA, CDR3 protein. A D gene is named only where the DNA matches it firmly. Part of the rows lack a size; the others show once, few, many or a class for expanded clones.

NA | NA | TRBJ1-1 | TRBV3-1/TRBV3-2 | TGTGCCAGCAGCCAAAGTGACAGGCAGAACACTGAAGCTTTCTTT | CASSQSDRQNTEAFF
NA | NA | TRBJ1-2 | TRBV21-1 | TGTGCCAGCAGTCGGACAGGGGATTATGATGGCTACACCTTC | CASSRTGDYDGYTF
TRBD2 | NA | TRBJ2-7 | TRBV7-2 | TGTGCCAGCAGCTTGGGACTAGCGGGGCTCTCCTACGAGCAGTACTTC | CASSLGLAGLSYEQYF
TRBD1 | NA | TRBJ2-7 | TRBV4-1 | TGCGCCAGCAGCCATGGGACAGGGGAGCAGTACTTC | CASSHGTGEQYF
TRBD1 | NA | TRBJ1-1 | TRBV29-1 | TGCAGCGTCAAGACAGGGAGTACGGCCACTGAAGCTTTCTTT | CSVKTGSTATEAFF
TRBD2 | few | TRBJ2-1 | TRBV7-9 | TGTGCCAGCAGCACCCCCAGGACTAGTCACGTCTTC | CASSTPRTSHVF
TRBD1 | NA | TRBJ2-7 | TRBV28 | TGTGCCAGCAGTAAACCTCGGACAGGGGCGTACGAGCAGTACTTC | CASSKPRTGAYEQYF
NA | few | TRBJ1-1 | TRBV27 | TGTGCCAGCTGCAGGGAGGATTGCACTGAAGCTTTCTTT | CASCREDCTEAFF
NA | NA | TRBJ1-2 | TRBV15 | TGTGCCACCAGCAGAGGTTGGGCTGGATATGGCTACACCTTC | CATSRGWAGYGYTF
NA | NA | TRBJ2-7 | TRBV4-3 | TGCGCCAGCAGCCAAGATCGAGGCGGGACCAACTCCTACGAGCAGTACTTC | CASSQDRGGTNSYEQYF
TRBD1 | NA | TRBJ2-5 | TRBV18 | TGTGCCAGCTCACCGGGGACAGGAGGGACTCAAGAGACCCAGTACTTC | CASSPGTGGTQETQYF
NA | NA | TRBJ2-1 | TRBV10-2 | TGCGCCAGCAGTGAGTCCCGGACTTACAATGAGCAGTTCTTC | CASSESRTYNEQFF
NA | NA | TRBJ1-4 | TRBV19 | TGTGCCAGTAAGGGACACTCCGACGAAAAACTGTTTTTT | CASKGHSDEKLFF
NA | NA | TRBJ2-5 | TRBV7-8 | TGTGCCAGCAGCCCCGCTATGTACCAAGAGACCCAGTACTTC | CASSPAMYQETQYF
NA | once | TRBJ2-7 | TRBV6-5 | TGTGCCAGCGCCAGGGTCGAGCAGTACTTC | CASARVEQYF
TRBD2 | NA | TRBJ2-5 | TRBV19 | TGTGCCAGTAGTAGGGCTAGCGGGGGAGCAGAGACCCAGTACTTC | CASSRASGGAETQYF
NA | NA | TRBJ2-6 | TRBV4-2 | TGTGCCAGCAGCCAAGTTCAACAGGGACCTTCTGGGGCCAACGTCCTGACTTTC | CASSQVQQGPSGANVLTF
NA | NA | TRBJ2-1 | TRBV28 | TGTGCCAGCAGTTTAGAGGGTTGGGAGCAGTTCTTC | CASSLEGWEQFF
TRBD1 | NA | TRBJ1-5 | TRBV27 | TGTGCCAGCAGTAACCGGGACAGGGGGCTGAACAATCAGCCCCAGCATTTT | CASSNRDRGLNNQPQHF
NA | NA | TRBJ1-2 | TRBV19 | TGTGCCAGTAGTCTAACAGGGCCTGGCTATGGCTACACCTTC | CASSLTGPGYGYTF
TRBD2 | NA | TRBJ2-2 | TRBV9 | TGTGCCAGCAGCGCGACTAGCCCCCACACCGGGGAGCTGTTTTTT | CASSATSPHTGELFF
TRBD1 | NA | TRBJ1-2 | TRBV7-2 | TGTGCCAGCAGCTTATCCGCCGGGACAGGGGGAAGTGGGGGCTACACCTTC | CASSLSAGTGGSGGYTF
NA | once | TRBJ2-3 | TRBV12-3/TRBV12-4 | TGTGCCAGCAGCAAGAGAGATACGCAGTATTTT | CASSKRDTQYF
TRBD2 | NA | TRBJ2-3 | TRBV7-2 | TGTGCCAGCAGCCCCTGGACTAGCGGGAGAGGATGGTTAGAAGATACGCAGTATTTT | CASSPWTSGRGWLEDTQYF
TRBD1 | NA | TRBJ1-2 | TRBV2 | TGTGCCAGCAGTGCCTACAGGGGCTATGGCTACACCTTC | CASSAYRGYGYTF
TRBD2 | NA | TRBJ2-3 | TRBV19 | TGTGCCAGTAGTACACCTAGCGGGAGCACAGATACGCAGTATTTT | CASSTPSGSTDTQYF
TRBD1 | NA | TRBJ2-6 | TRBV27 | TGTGCCAGCAGTTTAGCAGCGGGACAGGGGCTGTCTGGGGCCAACGTCCTGACTTTC | CASSLAAGQGLSGANVLTF
NA | many | TRBJ2-7 | TRBV5-1 | TGCGCCAGCAGCCTGGGGCAGGGGAAGGCTTACGAGCAGTACTTC | CASSLGQGKAYEQYF
TRBD2 | NA | TRBJ2-1 | TRBV5-8 | TGTGCCAGCAGCTTGGAACTAGCGGGAGTCAATGAGCAGTTCTTC | CASSLELAGVNEQFF
NA | NA | TRBJ1-1 | TRBV11-2 | TGTGCCAGCAGGTCAGTGGGGAGCACTGAAGCTTTCTTT | CASRSVGSTEAFF
TRBD1 | NA | TRBJ1-2 | TRBV23-1 | TGCGCCAGCACCCGGGACAGAGGCCCCCCCGGCTATGGCTACACCTTC | CASTRDRGPPGYGYTF
NA | NA | TRBJ2-7 | TRBV5-1 | TGCGCCAGCAGCACCGAGCCAAGCTCCTACGAGCAGTACTTC | CASSTEPSSYEQYF
NA | once | TRBJ1-6 | TRBV27 | TGTGCCAGCAGTTTCTGGCAGGATAATTCACCCCTCCACTTT | CASSFWQDNSPLHF
NA | NA | TRBJ1-1 | TRBV13 | TGTGCCAGCAGCTCCGACAGGAGCGCGCAGGGTGACACTGAAGCTTTCTTT | CASSSDRSAQGDTEAFF
TRBD1 | NA | TRBJ2-3 | TRBV5-1 | TGCGCCAGCCAACAAGGGACAGGGCGCACAGATACGCAGTATTTT | CASQQGTGRTDTQYF
NA | NA | TRBJ1-1 | TRBV28 | TGTGCCAGCACCCTGGGGGGGGGCGGGGGGACTGAAGCTTTCTTT | CASTLGGGGGTEAFF